The 14 T cell receptor beta chains below come from one sample, sequenced in a study of chronic HIV infection and antiretroviral therapy. From the 5' RACE reads, TCRdb called clonotypes with MiXCR, one entry per CDR3 protein. The data contain tens of thousands of distinct CDR3 sequences, roughly 8.2% of them singletons. The sample consisted of peripheral blood. The receptors originated from an adult who had HIV and had not received antiretroviral therapy, or was an uninfected healthy control (not recorded which).

This clonotype turned up a few times. The V call is TRBV28, the J call TRBJ2-5; TRBD2 is a possible D gene (5 bases). The germline V and J ends were trimmed by 8 bases and 3 bases, with 10 bases remaining between them. Germline values: CDR1 MDHEN, CDR2 SYDVKM. The CDR3 contains 12 residues. For the CDR3, the DNA is TGTGCCAGCCTCGGAGGCAAAGAGACCCAGTACTTC. The encoded protein is CASLGGKETQYF.

This clonotype was recorded many times. This chain uses TRBV28 with TRBJ1-1; D remains unclear. Germline CDR1 and CDR2: MDHEN and SYDVKM. The CDR3 has 12 amino acids. Trimming removed 3 bases from V and 0 bases from J, with 2 bases in between. The CDR3 reads CASSFVNTEAFF. DNA of the CDR3: TGTGCCAGCAGTTTTGTGAACACTGAAGCTTTCTTT.

Only a few counts were recorded for this clonotype. CDR3: CASSSRSGGRGEQYF. DNA for the CDR3: TGTGCCAGCAGCTCACGCAGCGGGGGCAGGGGCGAGCAGTACTTC. V gene TRBV13 combines with J gene TRBJ2-7, with 8 positions matching TRBD2. The junction had 11 bases not matched to a gene; V was cut back by 4 bases and J by 6 bases. Germline values: CDR1 PRHDT, CDR2 FYEKMQ (reference sequence). The CDR3 length is 15 residues.

The chain employs TRBV4-1 and TRBJ2-2; D ambiguous. This CDR3 spans 15 amino acids. V dropped 3 bases and J dropped 6 bases, with 14 bases sitting between them. The germline gives CDR1 MGHRA, CDR2 YSYEKL. The CDR3 is CASSHGWKGAGELFF. CDR3 coding DNA: TGCGCCAGCAGCCATGGCTGGAAGGGCGCCGGGGAGCTGTTTTTT.

V usage is TRBV11-1 and J usage is TRBJ2-1; no firm D call. Germline V gives CDR1 SGHAT, CDR2 FQDESV (reference sequence). Trimming pared 4 bases from V and 4 bases from J, leaving 14 bases between. The CDR3 extends over 15 amino acids. The CDR3 nucleotides are TGTGCCAGCAGCTACAGCACCCCCCAATACAATGAGCAGTTCTTC. Protein sequence: CASSYSTPQYNEQFF.

This clonotype appeared many times. The rearrangement uses TRBV4-3 and TRBJ2-7; D unclear. CDR3 length equals 15 residues. The V gene lost 0 bases and the J gene lost 2 bases, with 11 bases spanning the gap. Germline V gene sequence: CDR1 LGHNA, CDR2 YSLEER. CDR3 loop: CASSQEEGAAYEQYF. The CDR3 DNA sequence: TGCGCCAGCAGCCAAGAAGAAGGTGCGGCCTACGAGCAGTACTTC.

This clonotype was found many times. The chain joins TRBV11-2 to TRBJ2-1; D gene ambiguous. V lost 5 bases, J lost 2 bases, and 7 bases lay in between. CDR1 is SGHAT and CDR2 is FQNNGV in the germline V gene. CDR3 length equals 13 residues. The chain's CDR3 is CASSPSAYNEQFF. CDR3 in DNA: TGTGCCAGCAGCCCCAGTGCCTACAATGAGCAGTTCTTC.

The table lists this clonotype with a few counts. The chain recombines TRBV29-1 with TRBJ2-1, with a weak D call TRBD2 (6 bases). This CDR3 contains 13 residues. Germline V gives CDR1 SQVTM, CDR2 ANQGSEA. The germline V and J ends were trimmed by 5 bases and 7 bases, with 15 bases remaining between them. The CDR3 DNA follows: TGCAGCGTTTACCGGGACTTGGGGAATGAGCAGTTCTTC. This encodes CSVYRDLGNEQFF.

This chain uses TRBV21-1 with TRBJ2-3; the D call in the table, TRBD1, was not verified against the DNA. TRBV21-1 is described as a pseudogene. The CDR3 runs to 15 residues. In DNA form, the CDR3 reads TGTGCCAGCAGCAAAAAGGGACGAACCCCAGATACGCAGTATTTT. Translating it yields CASSKKGRTPDTQYF.

This clonotype was counted many times. The V and J genes are TRBV20-1 and TRBJ2-3; D is ambiguous. Germline values: CDR1 DFQATT, CDR2 SNEGSKA (reference sequence). This CDR3 region has 13 residues. Between the trimmed V and J ends, which lost 5 bases and 1 base, there was a span of 10 bases. The DNA for the CDR3 is TGCAGTGCTCAAGACCGGGGCACAGATACGCAGTATTTT. Its protein is CSAQDRGTDTQYF.

This clonotype was recorded many times. The chain couples TRBV28 to TRBJ2-6; D uncertain. Trimming stripped 5 bases from V and 4 bases from J, with 12 bases between. Looked up from germline, CDR1 is MDHEN and CDR2 is SYDVKM. The CDR3 has 15 amino acids. The CDR3 sequence: CASSTTDGGANVLTF. The DNA of the CDR3 is TGTGCCAGCAGTACCACAGACGGAGGGGCCAACGTCCTGACTTTC.

This clonotype was seen many times. This chain joins TRBV29-1 and TRBJ2-7, with 8 bases matching TRBD2. With V trimmed by 4 bases and J by 5 bases, 4 bases remained unmatched. This CDR3 region has 12 residues. In germline, CDR1 is SQVTM, CDR2 ANQGSEA. CDR3 region: CSVAFSGNEQYF. CDR3 DNA sequence: TGCAGCGTTGCGTTTAGCGGGAACGAGCAGTACTTC.

This clonotype has just a few counts. The rearrangement uses TRBV28 and TRBJ1-2; a possible D gene is TRBD1 (6 bases). Trimming stripped 6 bases from V and 8 bases from J, with 13 bases between. Germline CDR1 and CDR2: MDHEN and SYDVKM. The CDR3 consists of 12 residues. The CDR3: CASSLGTSGYTF. The CDR3 DNA reads TGTGCCAGCAGCTTAGGGACATCCGGCTACACCTTC.

The genes are TRBV29-1 and TRBJ2-1, with 15 bases that match TRBD2. Germline V gives CDR1 SQVTM, CDR2 ANQGSEA. CDR3 length: 14 residues. Losses at the gene ends were 4 bases for V and 6 bases for J; bases not matched to a gene: 1. In nucleotides, the CDR3 is TGCAGCGTTGGGACTAGCGGGAGGGCCAATGAGCAGTTCTTC. As protein: CSVGTSGRANEQFF.